This entry lists 15 T cell receptor beta chains sequenced from one sample in a study of blood T cells in healthy people across ages. A second PCR of 7 to 11 cycles used a sample-barcoded 5' primer and a J-beta primer mix. TCRdb redid the calling of the 5' RACE reads with MiXCR, one entry per CDR3 protein. The table lists around 990,000 distinct CDR3 sequences, about 23% of them singletons. This same sample was also part of a study on T cells of mothers and their children.

Sequencing used blood. Receptors were obtained from a girl aged 2 to 9 in good health.

This clonotype was recorded a few times. The chain employs TRBV5-1 and TRBJ2-5, with D perhaps being TRBD1 or TRBD2 (6 bases each). Germline loops: CDR1 SGHRS, CDR2 YFSETQ. V was shortened by 1 base and J by 5 bases, with 18 bases between the two germline ends. This CDR3 region has 16 residues. The CDR3 DNA sequence: TGCGCCAGCAGCTTGAGGGGGGCGCGTTTCGGGGAGACCCAGTACTTC. This encodes CASSLRGARFGETQYF.

The CDR3 loop reads CASSLGRGGAIETQYF. The CDR3 nucleotides are TGTGCCAGCAGCTTAGGTCGCGGGGGGGCCATTGAGACCCAGTACTTC. The rearrangement uses TRBV13 and TRBJ2-5, with 9 bases aligning to TRBD2. V lost 0 bases, J lost 5 bases, and 7 bases stayed unmatched. Germline assignment: CDR1 PRHDT and CDR2 FYEKMQ (reference sequence). The CDR3 spans 16 residues. Full variable domain (outside the CDR3, taken from reference TRBV13 and TRBJ2-5): AAGVIQSPRHLIKEKRETATLKCYPIPRHDTVYWYQQGPGQDPQFLISFYEKMQSDKGSIPDRFSAQQFSDYHSELNMSSLELGDSALYFCASSLGRGGAIETQYFGPGTRLLVL.

This clonotype was seen more than once but under ten times. The chain joins TRBV28 to TRBJ2-5, with TRBD1 as a possible D gene (5 bases). The CDR3 contains 12 residues. V was pared by 4 bases and J by 11 bases, with 14 bases between. Per germline, CDR1 MDHEN and CDR2 SYDVKM. The CDR3: CASSSKTAEQYF. In DNA form, the CDR3 reads TGTGCCAGCAGTTCCAAGACAGCTGAGCAGTACTTC.

This clonotype was observed a handful of times. The CDR3 coding sequence is TGTGCCAGCCGGCGGGGGGAAGGGGAGACCCAGTACTTC. Amino acid sequence: CASRRGEGETQYF. V gene TRBV7-2 combines with J gene TRBJ2-5, with TRBD2 matching 8 bases. From germline, CDR1 is SGHTA and CDR2 FQGNSA. The V gene end was trimmed by 8 bases and the J gene end by 5 bases; junction bases not matched to a gene: 7. The CDR3 consists of 13 residues. Full variable domain (remainder filled in from reference TRBV7-2 and TRBJ2-5): GAGVSQSPSNKVTEKGKDVELRCDPISGHTALYWYRQSLGQGLEFLIYFQGNSAPDKSGLPSDRFSAERTGGSVSTLTIQRTQQEDSAVYLCASRRGEGETQYFGPGTRLLVL.

The chain recombines TRBV7-2 with TRBJ2-3; 7 nucleotides align to TRBD1. CDR3 length equals 15 residues. V shed 5 bases, J shed 2 bases, and the junction held 7 bases outside the gene matches. Germline V lookup: CDR1 SGHTA, CDR2 FQGNSA. CDR3 sequence (DNA): TGTGCCAGCAGCGGAGGACAGGTGTACACAGATACGCAGTATTTT. Translated: CASSGGQVYTDTQYF.

The rearrangement uses TRBV7-2 and TRBJ2-5, with 7 bases lining up with TRBD2. This CDR3 comprises 15 residues. Germline loops: CDR1 SGHTA, CDR2 FQGNSA. The junction had 8 bases not matched to a gene; V was cut back by 5 bases and J by 2 bases. The CDR3 region is CASSVAGAGQETQYF. CDR3 nucleotides: TGTGCCAGCAGCGTCGCGGGAGCGGGGCAAGAGACCCAGTACTTC.

This sequence joins TRBV12-3 or TRBV12-4 and TRBJ2-5; D may be TRBD1 or TRBD2 (6 bases each). The CDR3 consists of 15 residues. The V end lost 9 bases, the J end lost 1 base, and 18 bases lay between the germline ends. This CDR3 is CASSPEGVGQETQYF. The CDR3 DNA reads as TGTGCCAGTTCCCCGGAGGGGGTCGGCCAAGAGACCCAGTACTTC.

This clonotype was detected only a few times. The chain combines TRBV27 with TRBJ2-7; a weak D match, TRBD1 (5 bases). The CDR3 covers 13 residues. Germline V gene sequence: CDR1 MNHEY, CDR2 SMNVEV (reference sequence). V lost 8 bases and J lost 0, with 11 bases in between. CDR3 residues: CASGAGFSYEQYF. The DNA for the CDR3 is TGTGCCAGCGGGGCAGGTTTCTCCTACGAGCAGTACTTC.

V and J are TRBV7-2 and TRBJ1-3; no definite D call. CDR1 is SGHTA and CDR2 is FQGNSA in the germline V gene. With 0 bases removed from V and 2 bases from J, the gap between germline ends came to 8 bases. The CDR3 length is 15 residues. The CDR3 region has the DNA TGTGCCAGCAGCTTAGCGCGGGCCACTGGAAACACCATATATTTT. Its protein product is CASSLARATGNTIYF.

This clonotype came up a few times. The V gene is TRBV11-2, the J gene TRBJ1-2, with D hard to call. Trimming shortened V by 5 bases and J by 0 bases, and 13 bases separated the two germline ends. There are 15 residues in the CDR3. The germline V gene encodes CDR1 SGHAT and CDR2 FQNNGV. The CDR3 region has the DNA TGTGCCAGCAGCCCCCACAGCGCAGCTAACTATGGCTACACCTTC. Translation gives CASSPHSAANYGYTF.

This clonotype was seen only a few times. CDR3 sequence reads: CSVELYRGYGYTF. CDR3 nucleotides: TGCAGCGTTGAGTTGTACAGGGGCTATGGCTACACCTTC. The chain joins TRBV29-1 to TRBJ1-2; 7 bases match TRBD1. V was pared by 3 bases and J by 4 bases, with 5 bases of the junction left unmatched. The CDR3 is made up of 13 amino acids. CDR1 and CDR2 (germline): SQVTM, ANQGSEA.

The chain recombines TRBV6-2 or TRBV6-3 with TRBJ1-4; TRBD1 is a possible D gene (6 bases). CDR1 is MNHEY, CDR2 SVGEGT, per germline. The V and J ends lost 2 bases and 0 bases respectively, with 19 bases between them. This CDR3 region has 19 residues. The CDR3 region has the DNA TGTGCCAGCAGTTACGACGGGGGCCGCAAAAGAGCAACTAATGAAAAACTGTTTTTT. It is translated as CASSYDGGRKRATNEKLFF.

V is TRBV5-1 and J is TRBJ2-7, with D possibly matching TRBD2 (6 bases). Germline V gene lookup returns CDR1 SGHRS and CDR2 YFSETQ. V shed 2 bases and J shed 2 bases, with 14 bases lying between them. The CDR3 extends over 15 amino acids. This chain's CDR3 is CASSLGGGAAYEQYF. CDR3 bases: TGCGCCAGCAGCTTAGGCGGAGGGGCCGCCTACGAGCAGTACTTC.

This chain joins TRBV5-1 and TRBJ2-7, with TRBD2 matching over 9 bases. CDR3 length equals 15 residues. V gave up 1 base and J gave up 7 bases; unmatched junction bases: 9. Per the germline V gene, CDR1 is SGHRS and CDR2 is YFSETQ. CDR3 loop: CASSLNVGLAREQYF. In DNA, the CDR3 is TGCGCCAGCAGCTTGAATGTTGGACTAGCGAGGGAGCAGTACTTC.

This clonotype was seen at least ten times. The genes are TRBV20-1 and TRBJ2-2; 7 nucleotides agree with TRBD2. The junction had 12 bases not matched to a gene; V was cut back by 3 bases and J by 5 bases. The CDR3 contains 16 residues. Germline assignment: CDR1 DFQATT and CDR2 SNEGSKA (reference sequence). CDR3: CSASAFSSGLTGELFF. The CDR3, as DNA: TGCAGTGCTAGTGCATTTTCTAGCGGACTGACCGGGGAGCTGTTTTTT.